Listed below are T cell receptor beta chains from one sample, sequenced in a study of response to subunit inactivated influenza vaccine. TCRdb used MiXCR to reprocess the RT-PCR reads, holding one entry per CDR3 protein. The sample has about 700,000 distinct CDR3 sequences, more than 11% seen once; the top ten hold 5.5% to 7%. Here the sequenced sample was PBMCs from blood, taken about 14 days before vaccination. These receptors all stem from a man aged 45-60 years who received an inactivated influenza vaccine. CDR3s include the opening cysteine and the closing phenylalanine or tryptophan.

CDR3aa: CASSGEYTIYF
v_gene: TRBV6-1

CDR3aa: CASSQDTASNEKLFF
v_gene: TRBV4-3

CDR3aa: CASSPGVTQPQHF
v_gene: TRBV7-2

CDR3aa: CASSQSGENTGELFF
v_gene: TRBV3-1

CDR3aa: CSVGQNMNTEAFF
v_gene: TRBV29-1

CDR3aa: CASSADRGSSGNTIYF
v_gene: TRBV11-2

CDR3aa: CASSLATISGNTIYF
v_gene: TRBV7-8

CDR3aa: CASSPRGLAEETQYF
v_gene: TRBV7-9

CDR3aa: CASSQFQAGTKNEQFF
v_gene: TRBV4-1

CDR3aa: CATSRDVGSAGTGYTF
v_gene: TRBV15